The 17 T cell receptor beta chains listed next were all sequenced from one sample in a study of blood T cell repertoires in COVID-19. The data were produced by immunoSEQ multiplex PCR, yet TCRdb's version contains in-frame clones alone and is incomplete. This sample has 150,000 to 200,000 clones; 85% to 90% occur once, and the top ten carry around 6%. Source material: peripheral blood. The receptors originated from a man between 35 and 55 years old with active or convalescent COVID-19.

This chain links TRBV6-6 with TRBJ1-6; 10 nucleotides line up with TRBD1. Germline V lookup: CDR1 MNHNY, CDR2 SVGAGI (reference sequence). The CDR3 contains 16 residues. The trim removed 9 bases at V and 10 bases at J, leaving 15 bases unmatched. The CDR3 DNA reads TGTGCCAGTAAGACAGGGGGCGCATTGGAGAGATCACCCCTCCACTTT. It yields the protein CASKTGGALERSPLHF.

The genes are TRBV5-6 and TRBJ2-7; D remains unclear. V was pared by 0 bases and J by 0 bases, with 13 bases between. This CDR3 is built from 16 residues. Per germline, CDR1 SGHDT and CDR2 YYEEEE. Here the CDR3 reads CASSLGVTQSSYEQYF. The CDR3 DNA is TGTGCCAGCAGCTTGGGGGTGACACAGAGCTCCTACGAGCAGTACTTC.

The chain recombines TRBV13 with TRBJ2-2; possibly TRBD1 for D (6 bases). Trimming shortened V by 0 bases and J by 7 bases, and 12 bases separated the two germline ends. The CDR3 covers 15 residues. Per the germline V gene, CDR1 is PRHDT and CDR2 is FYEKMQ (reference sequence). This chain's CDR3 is CASSLGQGRIGELFF. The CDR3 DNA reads TGTGCCAGCAGCTTAGGACAGGGCCGTATCGGGGAGCTGTTTTTT.

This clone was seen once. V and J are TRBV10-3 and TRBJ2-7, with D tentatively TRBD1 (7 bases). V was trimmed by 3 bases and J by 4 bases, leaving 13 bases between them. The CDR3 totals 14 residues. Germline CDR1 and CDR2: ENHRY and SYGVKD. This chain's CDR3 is CAISDRGAGYEQYF. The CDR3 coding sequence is TGTGCCATCAGTGACAGGGGGGCGGGTTACGAGCAGTACTTC.

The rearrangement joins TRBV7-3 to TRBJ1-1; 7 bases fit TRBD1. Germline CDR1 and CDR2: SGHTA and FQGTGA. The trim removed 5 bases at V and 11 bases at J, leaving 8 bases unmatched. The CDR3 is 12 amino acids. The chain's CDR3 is CASSNPQGRAFF. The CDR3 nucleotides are TGTGCCAGCAGCAACCCACAGGGGCGGGCTTTCTTT.

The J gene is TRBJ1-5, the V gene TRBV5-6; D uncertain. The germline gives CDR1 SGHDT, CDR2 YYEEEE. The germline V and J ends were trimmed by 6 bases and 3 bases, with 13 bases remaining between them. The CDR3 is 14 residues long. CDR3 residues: CASTKGGYNQPQHF. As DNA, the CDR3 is TGTGCCAGCACCAAGGGAGGCTACAATCAGCCCCAGCATTTT.

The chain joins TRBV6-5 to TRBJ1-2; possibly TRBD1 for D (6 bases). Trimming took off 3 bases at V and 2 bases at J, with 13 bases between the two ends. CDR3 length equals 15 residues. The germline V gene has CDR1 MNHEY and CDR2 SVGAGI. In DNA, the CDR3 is TGTGCCAGCAGTTATTCCGGGACACCCAACTATGGCTACACCTTC. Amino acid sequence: CASSYSGTPNYGYTF.

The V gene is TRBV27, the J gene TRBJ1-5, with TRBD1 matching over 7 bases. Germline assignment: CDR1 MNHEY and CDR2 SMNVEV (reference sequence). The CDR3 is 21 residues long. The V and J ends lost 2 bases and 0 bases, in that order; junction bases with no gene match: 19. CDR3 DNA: TGTGCCAGCAGTTTACGGCATAGGGGGCAACCTAGGAAGAATAGCAATCAGCCCCAGCATTTT. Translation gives CASSLRHRGQPRKNSNQPQHF.

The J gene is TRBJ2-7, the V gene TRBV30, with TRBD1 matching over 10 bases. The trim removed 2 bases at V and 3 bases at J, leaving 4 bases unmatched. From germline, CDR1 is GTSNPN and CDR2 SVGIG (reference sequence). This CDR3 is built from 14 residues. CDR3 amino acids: CAWSSGQGVYEQYF. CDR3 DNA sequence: TGTGCCTGGAGTTCCGGACAGGGGGTCTACGAGCAGTACTTC.

This CDR3 reads CASSLVGTGFEKLFF. Written as DNA, the CDR3 is TGTGCCAGCAGCTTAGTCGGGACAGGGTTTGAAAAACTGTTTTTT. J is TRBJ1-4 and V is TRBV7-9; TRBD1 matches at 9 bases. V lost 1 base, J lost 7 bases, and 4 bases stayed unmatched. CDR1 is SEHNR and CDR2 is FQNEAQ in the germline V gene (reference sequence). CDR3 length equals 15 residues.

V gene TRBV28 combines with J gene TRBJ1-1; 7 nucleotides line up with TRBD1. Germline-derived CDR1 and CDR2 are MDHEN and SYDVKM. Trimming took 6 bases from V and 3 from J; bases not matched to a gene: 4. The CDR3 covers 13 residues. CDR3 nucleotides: TGTGCCAGCAGGCTCGACAGGGACACTGAAGCTTTCTTT. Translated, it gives CASRLDRDTEAFF.

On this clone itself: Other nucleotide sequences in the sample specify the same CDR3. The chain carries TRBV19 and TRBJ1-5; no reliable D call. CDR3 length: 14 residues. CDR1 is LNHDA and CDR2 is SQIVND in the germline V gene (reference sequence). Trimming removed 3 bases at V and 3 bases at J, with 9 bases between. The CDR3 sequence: CASSIRGSNQPQHF. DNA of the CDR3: TGTGCCAGTAGTATTCGAGGGTCCAATCAGCCCCAGCATTTT.

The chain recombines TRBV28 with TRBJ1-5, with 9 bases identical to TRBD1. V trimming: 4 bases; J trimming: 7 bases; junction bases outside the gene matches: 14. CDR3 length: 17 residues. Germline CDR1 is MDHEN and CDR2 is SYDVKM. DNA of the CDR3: TGTGCCAGCAGTTCCACATCGGGGACAGGGAAAGAACAGCCCCAGCATTTT. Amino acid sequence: CASSSTSGTGKEQPQHF. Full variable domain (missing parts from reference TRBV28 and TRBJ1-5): DVKVTQSSRYLVKRTGEKVFLECVQDMDHENMFWYRQDPGLGLRLIYFSYDVKMKEKGDIPEGYSVSREKKERFSLILESASTNQTSMYLCASSSTSGTGKEQPQHFGDGTRLSIL.

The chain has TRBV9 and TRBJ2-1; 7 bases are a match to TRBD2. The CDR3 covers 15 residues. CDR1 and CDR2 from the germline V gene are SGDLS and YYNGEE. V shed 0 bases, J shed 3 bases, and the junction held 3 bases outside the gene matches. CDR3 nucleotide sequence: TGTGCCAGCAGCGTAGGCGGGGACTACTACAATGAGCAGTTCTTC. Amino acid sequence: CASSVGGDYYNEQFF. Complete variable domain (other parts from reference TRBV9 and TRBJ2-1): DSGVTQTPKHLITATGQRVTLRCSPRSGDLSVYWYQQSLDQGLQFLIQYYNGEERAKGNILERFSAQQFPDLHSELNLSSLELGDSALYFCASSVGGDYYNEQFFGPGTRLTVL.

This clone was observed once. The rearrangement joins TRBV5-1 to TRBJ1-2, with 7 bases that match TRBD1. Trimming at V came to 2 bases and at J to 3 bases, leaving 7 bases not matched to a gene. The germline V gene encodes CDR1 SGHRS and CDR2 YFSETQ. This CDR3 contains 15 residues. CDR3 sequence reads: CASSFLQGKDYGYTF. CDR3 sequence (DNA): TGCGCCAGCAGCTTTTTACAGGGGAAGGACTATGGCTACACCTTC.

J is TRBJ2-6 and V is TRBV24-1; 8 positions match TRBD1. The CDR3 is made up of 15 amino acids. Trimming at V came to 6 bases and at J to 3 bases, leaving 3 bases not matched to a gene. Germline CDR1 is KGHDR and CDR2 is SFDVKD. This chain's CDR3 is CATSPGGFGANVLTF. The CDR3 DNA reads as TGTGCCACCAGTCCAGGGGGCTTTGGGGCCAACGTCCTGACTTTC.

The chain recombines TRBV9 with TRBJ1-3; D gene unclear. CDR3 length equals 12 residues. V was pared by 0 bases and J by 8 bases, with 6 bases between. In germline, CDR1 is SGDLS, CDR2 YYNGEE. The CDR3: CASSVGRDTIYF. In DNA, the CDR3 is TGTGCCAGCAGCGTAGGTCGGGACACCATATATTTT.